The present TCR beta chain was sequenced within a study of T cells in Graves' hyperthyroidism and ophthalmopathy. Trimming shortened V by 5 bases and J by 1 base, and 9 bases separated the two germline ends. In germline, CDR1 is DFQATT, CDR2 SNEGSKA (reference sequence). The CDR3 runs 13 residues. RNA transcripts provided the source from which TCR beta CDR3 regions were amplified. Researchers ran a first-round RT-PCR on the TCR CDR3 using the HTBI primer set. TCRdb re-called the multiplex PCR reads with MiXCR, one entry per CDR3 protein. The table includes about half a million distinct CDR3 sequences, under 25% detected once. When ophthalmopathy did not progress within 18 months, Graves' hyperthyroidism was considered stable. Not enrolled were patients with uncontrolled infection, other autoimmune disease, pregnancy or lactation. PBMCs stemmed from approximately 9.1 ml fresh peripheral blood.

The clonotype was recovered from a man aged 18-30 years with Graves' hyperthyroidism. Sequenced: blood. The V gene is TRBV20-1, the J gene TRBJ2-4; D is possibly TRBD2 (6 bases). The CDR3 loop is CSAHAGAKNIQYF. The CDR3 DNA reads TGCAGTGCTCATGCGGGGGCCAAAAACATTCAGTACTTC.